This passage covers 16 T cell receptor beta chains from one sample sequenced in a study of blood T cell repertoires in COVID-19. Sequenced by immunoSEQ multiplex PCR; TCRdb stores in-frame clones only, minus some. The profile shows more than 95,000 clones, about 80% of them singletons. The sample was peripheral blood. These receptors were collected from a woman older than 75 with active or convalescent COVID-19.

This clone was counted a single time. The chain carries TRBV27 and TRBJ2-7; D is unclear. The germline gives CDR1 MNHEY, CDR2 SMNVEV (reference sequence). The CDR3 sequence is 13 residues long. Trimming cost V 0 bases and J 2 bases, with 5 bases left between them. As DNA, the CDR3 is TGTGCCAGCAGTTTATCCACAGCCTACGAGCAGTACTTC. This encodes CASSLSTAYEQYF.

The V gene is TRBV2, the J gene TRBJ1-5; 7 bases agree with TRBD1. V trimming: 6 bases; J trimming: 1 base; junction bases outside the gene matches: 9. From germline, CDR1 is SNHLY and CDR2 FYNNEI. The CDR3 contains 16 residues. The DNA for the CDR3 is TGTGCCAGCAGGAGTGACAGGGAGGAGAGCAATCAGCCCCAGCATTTT. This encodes CASRSDREESNQPQHF.

The CDR3 region has the DNA TGTGCCAGCAGGGGGCAGGGTTTCGAGGCTAACTATGGCTACACCTTC. Translating gives CASRGQGFEANYGYTF. This chain uses TRBV28 with TRBJ1-2; weak D call: TRBD1 (5 bases). V was shortened by 6 bases and J by 0 bases, with 17 bases between the two germline ends. CDR3 length: 16 residues. Germline CDR1 is MDHEN and CDR2 is SYDVKM.

The CDR3 DNA reads TGTGCCAGCAGCCATCAATTAGATGCAGATACGCAGTATTTT. Its protein product is CASSHQLDADTQYF. This chain uses TRBV5-4 with TRBJ2-3; D remains ambiguous. The length of the CDR3 is 14 residues. Germline V CDR1 and CDR2: SGHNT, YYREEE (reference sequence). Trimming removed 4 bases at V and 4 bases at J, with 13 bases between.

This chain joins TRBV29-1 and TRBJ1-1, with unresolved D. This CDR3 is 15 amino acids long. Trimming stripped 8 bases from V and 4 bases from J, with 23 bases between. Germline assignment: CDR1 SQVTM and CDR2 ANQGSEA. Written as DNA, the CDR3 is TGCAGCTCGAGTGTGGGCCCAATTTCTGTCACTGAAGCTTTCTTT. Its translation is CSSSVGPISVTEAFF.

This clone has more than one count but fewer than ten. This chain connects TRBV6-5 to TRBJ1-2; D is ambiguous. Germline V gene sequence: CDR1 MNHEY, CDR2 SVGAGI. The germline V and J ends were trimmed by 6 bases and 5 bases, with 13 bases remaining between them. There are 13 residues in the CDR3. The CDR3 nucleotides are TGTGCCAGCAGCCCCTGGAGGACGTATGGCTACACCTTC. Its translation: CASSPWRTYGYTF.

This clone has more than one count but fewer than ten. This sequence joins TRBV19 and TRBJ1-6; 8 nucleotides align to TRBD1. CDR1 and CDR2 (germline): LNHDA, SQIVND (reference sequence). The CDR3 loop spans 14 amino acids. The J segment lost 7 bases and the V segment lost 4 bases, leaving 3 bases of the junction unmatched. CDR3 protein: CASSTRDRNSPLHF. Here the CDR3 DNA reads TGTGCCAGTAGTACGAGGGACAGGAATTCACCCCTCCACTTT.

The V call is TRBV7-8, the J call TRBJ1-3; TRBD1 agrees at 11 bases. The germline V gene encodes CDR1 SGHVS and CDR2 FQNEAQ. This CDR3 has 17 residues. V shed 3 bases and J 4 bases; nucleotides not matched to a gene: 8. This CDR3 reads CASSFGQGATEGNTIYF. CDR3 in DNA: TGTGCCAGCAGCTTCGGACAGGGGGCAACAGAGGGAAACACCATATATTTT.

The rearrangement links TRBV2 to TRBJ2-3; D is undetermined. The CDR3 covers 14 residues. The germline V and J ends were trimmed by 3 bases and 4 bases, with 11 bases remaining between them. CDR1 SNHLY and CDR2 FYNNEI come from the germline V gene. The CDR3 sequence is CASSDDFLSDTQYF. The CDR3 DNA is TGTGCCAGCAGTGATGACTTCCTTTCAGATACGCAGTATTTT.

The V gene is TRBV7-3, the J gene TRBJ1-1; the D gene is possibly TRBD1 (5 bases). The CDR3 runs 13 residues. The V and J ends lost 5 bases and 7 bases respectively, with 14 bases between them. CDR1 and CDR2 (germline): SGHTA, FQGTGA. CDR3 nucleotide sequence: TGTGCCAGCAGCCTCTCGACAGCCTTTGAAGCTTTCTTT. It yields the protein CASSLSTAFEAFF.

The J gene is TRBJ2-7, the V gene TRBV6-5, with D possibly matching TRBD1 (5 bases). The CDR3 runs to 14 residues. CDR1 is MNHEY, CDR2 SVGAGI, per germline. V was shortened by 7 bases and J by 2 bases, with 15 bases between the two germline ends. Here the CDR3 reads CASKGWVQAYEQYF. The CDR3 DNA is TGTGCCAGCAAGGGGTGGGTCCAAGCCTACGAGCAGTACTTC.

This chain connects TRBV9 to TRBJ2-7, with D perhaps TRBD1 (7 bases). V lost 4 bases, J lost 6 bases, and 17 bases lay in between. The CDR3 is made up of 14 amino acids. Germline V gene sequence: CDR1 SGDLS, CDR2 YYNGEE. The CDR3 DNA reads TGTGCCAGCAGCCCAGGGGGGATCGTCCCCGAGCAGTACTTC. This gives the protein CASSPGGIVPEQYF.

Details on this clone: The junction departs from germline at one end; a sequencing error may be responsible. CDR3 in DNA: TGCAGTGCTTTTCAAGAGGCCCAGTACTTC. This encodes CSAFQEAQYF. The rearrangement links TRBV20-1 to TRBJ2-5; D uncertain. This CDR3 spans 10 amino acids. CDR1 is DFQATT, CDR2 SNEGSKA, per germline (reference sequence).

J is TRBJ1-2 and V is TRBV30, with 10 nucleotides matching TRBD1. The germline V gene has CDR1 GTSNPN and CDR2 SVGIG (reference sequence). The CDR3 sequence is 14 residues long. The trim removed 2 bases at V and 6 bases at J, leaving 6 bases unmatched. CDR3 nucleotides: TGTGCCTGGAGTTATGACAGGGGGCGAGATGGCTACACCTTC. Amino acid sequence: CAWSYDRGRDGYTF.

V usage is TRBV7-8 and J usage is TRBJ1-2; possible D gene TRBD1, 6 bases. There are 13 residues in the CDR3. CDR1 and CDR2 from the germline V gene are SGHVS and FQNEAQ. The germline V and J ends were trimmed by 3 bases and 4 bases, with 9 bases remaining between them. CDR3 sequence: CASSFRGGYGYTF. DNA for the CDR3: TGTGCCAGCAGCTTCAGGGGCGGCTATGGCTACACCTTC.

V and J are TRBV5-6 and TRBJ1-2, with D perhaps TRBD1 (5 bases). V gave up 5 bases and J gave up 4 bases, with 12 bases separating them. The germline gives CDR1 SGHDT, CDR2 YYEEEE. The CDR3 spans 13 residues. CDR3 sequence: CASRGRGVYGYTF. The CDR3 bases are TGTGCCAGCAGAGGTAGGGGCGTCTATGGCTACACCTTC. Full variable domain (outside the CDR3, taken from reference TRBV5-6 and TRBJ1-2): DAGVTQSPTHLIKTRGQQVTLRCSPKSGHDTVSWYQQALGQGPQFIFQYYEEEERQRGNFPDRFSGHQFPNYSSELNVNALLLGDSALYLCASRGRGVYGYTFGSGTRLTVV.